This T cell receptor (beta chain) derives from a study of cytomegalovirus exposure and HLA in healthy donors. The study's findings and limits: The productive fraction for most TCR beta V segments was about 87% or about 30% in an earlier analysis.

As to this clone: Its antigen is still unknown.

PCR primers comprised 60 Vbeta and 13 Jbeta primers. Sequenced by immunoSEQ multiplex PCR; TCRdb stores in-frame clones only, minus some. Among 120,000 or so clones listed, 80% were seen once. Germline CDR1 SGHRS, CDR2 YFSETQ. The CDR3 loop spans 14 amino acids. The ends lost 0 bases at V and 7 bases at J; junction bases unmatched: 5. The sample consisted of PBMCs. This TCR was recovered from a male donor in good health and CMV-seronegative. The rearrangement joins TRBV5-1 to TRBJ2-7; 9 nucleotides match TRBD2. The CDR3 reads CASSLAALAGEQYF. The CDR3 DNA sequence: TGCGCCAGCAGCTTGGCTGCTCTAGCGGGAGAGCAGTACTTC.